Listed below are T cell receptor beta chains from one sample, sequenced in a study of blood T cell repertoires in COVID-19. Measured with immunoSEQ multiplex PCR; TCRdb has only the in-frame clones, and not every one. This repertoire shows about 350,000 clones, roughly nine tenths found once; its top ten account for roughly 0.94%. The sequencing sample was made of PBMCs or T cells enriched from blood (not recorded which). These receptors all come from a woman in her thirties who had recovered from COVID-19. Both conserved end residues are part of each CDR3. Each record gives: D gene, J gene, clone size, V gene, CDR3 protein, CDR3 DNA. The D gene is left open where the match is weak. Part of the rows lack a size; the others show once, few, many or a class for expanded clones.

D: -; J: TRBJ1-3; size: -; V: TRBV2; CDR3: CASSDKGSGGNTIYF; DNA: TGTGCCAGCAGTGACAAGGGGTCGGGTGGAAACACCATATATTTT
D: -; J: TRBJ2-7; size: -; V: TRBV6-5; CDR3: CASNRGGSYEQYF; DNA: TGTGCCAGCAACAGGGGAGGATCCTACGAGCAGTACTTC
D: -; J: TRBJ2-7; size: -; V: TRBV25-1; CDR3: CASSDFGGYEQYF; DNA: TGTGCCAGCAGTGATTTTGGAGGCTACGAGCAGTACTTC
D: -; J: TRBJ2-2; size: few; V: TRBV7-9; CDR3: CASSLSHPDAGGELFF; DNA: TGTGCCAGCAGCCTGAGCCACCCCGATGCGGGCGGGGAGCTGTTTTTT
D: TRBD2; J: TRBJ2-5; size: -; V: TRBV11-2; CDR3: CASTCGTRTDQETQYF; DNA: TGTGCCAGCACCTGCGGGACTAGAACCGACCAAGAGACCCAGTACTTC
D: TRBD1; J: TRBJ2-7; size: -; V: TRBV5-1; CDR3: CASSLLGQGTYEQYF; DNA: TGCGCCAGCAGCTTGCTCGGACAGGGGACCTACGAGCAGTACTTC
D: -; J: TRBJ2-5; size: -; V: TRBV6-6; CDR3: CASSYPGTYLETQYF; DNA: TGTGCCAGCAGTTACCCAGGGACATACTTGGAGACCCAGTACTTC
D: -; J: TRBJ1-4; size: -; V: TRBV5-1; CDR3: CASSSGLGLASEKLFF; DNA: TGCGCCAGCAGCTCCGGTCTAGGCCTGGCGAGTGAAAAACTGTTTTTT
D: -; J: TRBJ1-6; size: -; V: TRBV4-3; CDR3: CASSQPDRKGSPLHF; DNA: TGCGCCAGCAGCCAACCCGACAGGAAGGGGTCACCCCTCCACTTT
D: -; J: TRBJ1-1; size: once; V: TRBV6-5; CDR3: CASRSRGGNTEAFF; DNA: TGTGCCAGCAGGAGTCGGGGGGGGAACACTGAAGCTTTCTTT
D: -; J: TRBJ2-2; size: -; V: TRBV5-1; CDR3: CASGSSVDTGELFF; DNA: TGCGCCAGCGGCTCGTCAGTGGACACCGGGGAGCTGTTTTTT
D: TRBD1; J: TRBJ2-1; size: -; V: TRBV28; CDR3: CASSDWDRTYNEQFF; DNA: TGTGCCAGCAGCGATTGGGACAGAACCTACAATGAGCAGTTCTTC
D: TRBD1; J: TRBJ1-1; size: -; V: TRBV5-4; CDR3: CASSSGQGVAMGTEAFF; DNA: TGTGCCAGCAGCTCGGGACAGGGGGTAGCTATGGGGACTGAAGCTTTCTTT
D: TRBD2; J: TRBJ2-1; size: -; V: TRBV18; CDR3: CASSPSKAGGYYNEQFF; DNA: TGTGCCAGCTCACCCTCCAAAGCGGGGGGCTACTACAATGAGCAGTTCTTC
D: TRBD1; J: TRBJ2-7; size: once; V: TRBV6-2/TRBV6-3; CDR3: CASSPGTGGAFTYEQYF; DNA: TGTGCCAGCAGTCCCGGGACAGGGGGCGCATTCACCTACGAGCAGTACTTC
D: TRBD1; J: TRBJ1-1; size: few; V: TRBV30; CDR3: CAWSDGQGRRNTEAFF; DNA: TGTGCCTGGAGTGATGGACAGGGGCGAAGGAACACTGAAGCTTTCTTT
D: -; J: TRBJ1-5; size: few; V: TRBV10-2; CDR3: CASKSENQPQHF; DNA: TGCGCCAGCAAATCCGAGAATCAGCCCCAGCATTTT
D: TRBD1; J: TRBJ2-7; size: -; V: TRBV4-1; CDR3: CASSQDHRGRRSYEQYF; DNA: TGCGCCAGCAGCCAAGACCACAGGGGGAGGCGATCCTACGAGCAGTACTTC
D: TRBD1; J: TRBJ1-6; size: -; V: TRBV19; CDR3: CASSITGGDSPLHF; DNA: TGTGCCAGTAGTATTACAGGGGGGGATTCACCCCTCCACTTT
D: -; J: TRBJ1-3; size: -; V: TRBV4-1; CDR3: CASSQDAVPGNTIYF; DNA: TGCGCCAGCAGCCAAGACGCGGTGCCTGGAAACACCATATATTTT
D: -; J: TRBJ1-6; size: -; V: TRBV6-1; CDR3: CASSEGTAYSPLHF; DNA: TGTGCCAGCAGTGAAGGCACAGCTTATTCACCCCTCCACTTT
D: -; J: TRBJ2-2; size: -; V: TRBV20-1; CDR3: CSASAGHISGELFF; DNA: TGCAGTGCTAGTGCGGGACATATTTCCGGGGAGCTGTTTTTT
D: -; J: TRBJ1-2; size: -; V: TRBV28; CDR3: CASSLSRNYGYTF; DNA: TGTGCCAGCAGTTTAAGCAGGAACTATGGCTACACCTTC
D: -; J: TRBJ2-4; size: -; V: TRBV3-1/TRBV3-2; CDR3: CASSASGAKNIQYF; DNA: TGTGCCAGCAGCGCTTCAGGGGCCAAAAACATTCAGTACTTC
D: -; J: TRBJ2-5; size: -; V: TRBV18; CDR3: CASSRPGETQYF; DNA: TGTGCCAGCTCGAGACCGGGGGAGACCCAGTACTTC
D: TRBD1; J: TRBJ2-7; size: -; V: TRBV5-8; CDR3: CASSFGPGQGIYEQYF; DNA: TGTGCCAGCAGCTTCGGCCCGGGACAGGGAATCTACGAGCAGTACTTC
D: -; J: TRBJ1-4; size: -; V: TRBV9; CDR3: CASSGRTSKTNEKLFF; DNA: TGTGCCAGCAGCGGAAGAACTTCCAAGACTAATGAAAAACTGTTTTTT
D: TRBD2; J: TRBJ2-3; size: -; V: TRBV30; CDR3: CAFTSGGAGRTDTQYF; DNA: TGTGCCTTCACTAGCGGGGGGGCCGGTCGCACAGATACGCAGTATTTT
D: TRBD1; J: TRBJ1-1; size: -; V: TRBV29-1; CDR3: CSVGTGRGGNTEAFF; DNA: TGCAGCGTGGGGACAGGGAGAGGGGGGAACACTGAAGCTTTCTTT
D: TRBD1; J: TRBJ2-5; size: -; V: TRBV10-3; CDR3: CAISVGQAGETQYF; DNA: TGTGCCATCAGTGTGGGACAGGCTGGGGAGACCCAGTACTTC
D: TRBD1; J: TRBJ2-2; size: -; V: TRBV7-6; CDR3: CASTKTGTDRPGTGELFF; DNA: TGTGCCAGCACCAAGACCGGGACAGATCGTCCCGGCACCGGGGAGCTGTTTTTT
D: TRBD2; J: TRBJ2-3; size: -; V: TRBV9; CDR3: CASSPRHSGGAADTQYF; DNA: TGTGCCAGCAGCCCCCGCCATAGCGGGGGGGCCGCAGATACGCAGTATTTT
D: TRBD1; J: TRBJ2-7; size: -; V: TRBV3-1/TRBV3-2; CDR3: CASSPRQGSYEQYF; DNA: TGTGCCAGCAGCCCTCGACAGGGATCCTACGAGCAGTACTTC
D: TRBD2; J: TRBJ2-1; size: -; V: TRBV4-3; CDR3: CASSQEKGLAYNEQFF; DNA: TGCGCCAGCAGCCAAGAAAAGGGACTAGCCTACAATGAGCAGTTCTTC
D: -; J: TRBJ2-7; size: -; V: TRBV10-3; CDR3: CAIRSAGISYEQYF; DNA: TGTGCCATCAGGTCGGCAGGGATTTCCTACGAGCAGTACTTC
D: -; J: TRBJ2-5; size: -; V: TRBV9; CDR3: CASSVDPYGETQYF; DNA: TGTGCCAGCAGCGTAGATCCCTACGGAGAGACCCAGTACTTC
D: TRBD1; J: TRBJ1-6; size: -; V: TRBV4-3; CDR3: CASSQVGRGDNSPLHF; DNA: TGCGCCAGCAGCCAAGTGGGCAGGGGGGATAATTCACCCCTCCACTTT
D: -; J: TRBJ2-5; size: -; V: TRBV19; CDR3: CASGRAPGETQYF; DNA: TGTGCCAGTGGTCGGGCGCCGGGGGAGACCCAGTACTTC
D: -; J: TRBJ2-1; size: -; V: TRBV12-3/TRBV12-4; CDR3: CASSLTSRDEQFF; DNA: TGTGCCAGCAGTTTAACTAGCCGGGATGAGCAGTTCTTC
D: TRBD1; J: TRBJ2-7; size: -; V: TRBV2; CDR3: CASGPRTGAYEQYF; DNA: TGTGCCAGTGGACCTCGGACAGGTGCCTACGAGCAGTACTTC
D: -; J: TRBJ2-7; size: -; V: TRBV28; CDR3: CASSLGGETYEQYF; DNA: TGTGCCAGCAGTTTAGGGGGCGAGACCTACGAGCAGTACTTC
D: TRBD2; J: TRBJ2-1; size: -; V: TRBV4-2; CDR3: CASSQDIGLEGNEQFF; DNA: TGTGCCAGCAGCCAAGATATAGGACTAGAAGGCAATGAGCAGTTCTTC
D: TRBD1; J: TRBJ1-2; size: few; V: TRBV5-1; CDR3: CASSEAGTGGYGDNGYTF; DNA: TGCGCCAGCAGCGAAGCCGGGACAGGGGGCTACGGTGACAATGGCTACACCTTC
D: TRBD1; J: TRBJ2-3; size: -; V: TRBV3-1/TRBV3-2; CDR3: CASSLYTGGTDTQYF; DNA: TGTGCCAGCAGCCTCTACACAGGGGGCACAGATACGCAGTATTTT
D: TRBD1; J: TRBJ2-7; size: -; V: TRBV5-6; CDR3: CASSPDRAYEQYF; DNA: TGTGCCAGCAGCCCCGACAGGGCCTACGAGCAGTACTTC
D: -; J: TRBJ1-2; size: few; V: TRBV28; CDR3: CASTFSAPWGYTF; DNA: TGTGCCAGCACCTTTTCCGCGCCGTGGGGCTACACCTTC
D: -; J: TRBJ2-7; size: -; V: TRBV5-6; CDR3: CASSRQDYEQYF; DNA: TGTGCCAGCAGTCGTCAGGACTACGAGCAGTACTTC
D: -; J: TRBJ2-5; size: -; V: TRBV19; CDR3: CASSPSFQETQYF; DNA: TGTGCCAGTAGTCCTTCTTTCCAAGAGACCCAGTACTTC
D: TRBD1; J: TRBJ2-7; size: -; V: TRBV5-1; CDR3: CASSWAGTGDYEQYF; DNA: TGCGCCAGCAGCTGGGCAGGGACAGGGGACTACGAGCAGTACTTC
D: -; J: TRBJ1-2; size: -; V: TRBV28; CDR3: CASSRGLSGYTF; DNA: TGTGCCAGCAGCCGCGGCCTATCAGGCTACACCTTC